Below, one TCR beta chain is given with its context. The entry originates in a study of blood T cell repertoires in COVID-19. The CDR3 is 13 residues long. Germline CDR1 MDHEN, CDR2 SYDVKM. After removal of 4 bases from V and 9 bases from J, the junction contained 7 bases not matched to a gene. Clones were read by immunoSEQ multiplex PCR, and TCRdb kept only the in-frame ones, dropping some. The table shows hundreds of thousands of clones, with approximately 90% occurring only once. Source material: PBMCs or T cells enriched from blood (not recorded which). The chain couples TRBV28 to TRBJ2-7; 9 nucleotides line up with TRBD1. The sequence was collected from a woman in her thirties or forties with acute COVID-19. In DNA, the CDR3 is TGTGCCAGCAGTTACTGGACAGGGGAGGGGCAGTACTTC. Its protein is CASSYWTGEGQYF.